The rows below give T cell receptor beta chains drawn from one sample of a study of radiation and T cells in renal cell carcinoma. The method was immunoSEQ multiplex PCR; TCRdb's version includes in-frame clones alone and lacks a portion of them. Of 160,000 or so clones in the sample, about nine tenths were seen once. The material was blood, obtained from a patient whose treatment included radiotherapy and nephrectomy. Receptors originate from a woman aged 50 to 60 with renal cell carcinoma. Each CDR3 is given with its conserved first and last residue.

>TRBV6-5|TRBJ1-6
CASSYDWERTLHF
>TRBV5-4|TRBJ2-7
CASSWEPTYEQYF
>TRBV15|TRBJ2-4
CATSREGVKNIQYF
>TRBV7-6|TRBJ2-5
CASSPRTDQETQYF
>TRBV2|TRBJ2-3
CASSIRGGLVTDTQYF
>TRBV7-2|TRBJ1-2
CASSPISRGYTF
>TRBV13|TRBJ2-7
CASIVAGGPYEQYF
>TRBV11-2|TRBJ2-3
CASSLLGLAGGLDTQYF
>TRBV5-6|TRBJ1-5
CASSLWARRYQPQHF
>TRBV5-1|TRBJ2-3
CASSLEGGGANTQYF
>TRBV7-9|TRBJ1-1
CASSLGAPRQVYTEAFF
>TRBV6-5|TRBJ2-2
CASSPSGGGTGELFF
>TRBV23-1|TRBJ1-5
CASSHITGLRCNQPQHF
>TRBV5-1|TRBJ2-5
CASSLNGQGDETQYF
>TRBV2|TRBJ1-4
CASSEKETTNEKLFF
>TRBV6-1|TRBJ2-5
CASKPRGAPQETQYF
>TRBV15|TRBJ1-1
CATSRGTGYAEAFF
>TRBV19|TRBJ2-1
CASSKTSGQYNEQFF
>TRBV7-9|TRBJ1-6
CASSETLSSYNSPLHF
>TRBV19|TRBJ1-3
CASSPDRGTGNTIYF
>TRBV5-1|TRBJ2-1
CASSLGPWAGEYNEQFF
>TRBV29-1|TRBJ1-6
CSVGTGGENSPLHF
>TRBV5-8|TRBJ2-7
CASSLALDWSSYEQYF
>TRBV5-6|TRBJ1-1
CASSDGGYTEAFF
>TRBV10-2|TRBJ2-1
CASSTGTNYNEQFF
>TRBV5-5|TRBJ1-4
CASSVGSWPTNEKLFF
>TRBV5-1|TRBJ2-5
CASSLANIATNQETQYF
>TRBV18|TRBJ2-7
CASSRQGLAGGSSYEQYF
>TRBV5-1|TRBJ1-6
CASSSRTGGLNSPLHF
>TRBV6-5|TRBJ1-6
CASSNGQGLHSPLHF